This is a list of T cell receptor beta chains from one sample in a study of cytomegalovirus exposure and HLA in healthy donors. The assay was immunoSEQ multiplex PCR, and TCRdb's table has in-frame clones only and misses some. This sample carries some 110,000 clones, approximately 80% of them seen once, and the ten largest clones take roughly a fifth. The sequenced sample was PBMCs. The receptors were sampled from a man younger than 45 in good health and CMV-seropositive. Each CDR3 is given with its conserved first and last residue. D genes are given only for firm matches. Clone size is not always given. Where it is, it says once, few, many or a class for expanded clones.

J | size | D | V | CDR3 | DNA
TRBJ2-5 | once | . | TRBV30 | CAWSNSGRETQYF | TGTGCCTGGAGTAACAGCGGTCGAGAGACCCAGTACTTC
TRBJ1-2 | . | . | TRBV6-1 | CASSVTYYGYTF | TGTGCCAGCAGTGTGACTTACTATGGCTACACCTTC
TRBJ2-3 | . | . | TRBV7-9 | CASPTDTQYF | TGTGCCAGCCCGACAGATACGCAGTATTTT
TRBJ1-6 | . | . | TRBV28 | CASSSSTRAYNSPLHF | TGTGCCAGCAGTTCCTCGACCCGGGCCTATAATTCACCCCTCCACTTT
TRBJ1-1 | few | . | TRBV6-5 | CASSYSGGNTEAFF | TGTGCCAGCAGTTACTCGGGGGGGAACACTGAAGCTTTCTTT
TRBJ1-1 | . | TRBD1 | TRBV4-1 | CASSQFTGTGLNTEAFF | TGCGCCAGCAGCCAATTCACTGGGACAGGGCTGAACACTGAAGCTTTCTTT
TRBJ2-7 | . | . | TRBV7-3 | CASSLFPETYEQYF | TGTGCCAGCAGCTTATTCCCAGAAACCTACGAGCAGTACTTC
TRBJ1-5 | . | TRBD1 | TRBV2 | CASRHRDRNQPQHF | TGTGCCAGCAGGCACCGGGACAGAAATCAGCCCCAGCATTTT
TRBJ2-1 | . | . | TRBV6-5 | CASRGLAPMKQFF | TGTGCCAGCAGGGGGCTCGCTCCAATGAAGCAGTTCTTC
TRBJ2-7 | once | . | TRBV25-1 | CASSGSTGFSYEQYF | TGTGCCAGCAGTGGGTCCACAGGGTTCTCCTACGAGCAGTACTTC
TRBJ1-2 | . | TRBD1 | TRBV2 | CASSVSGTGGYTF | TGTGCCAGCAGTGTGTCCGGGACAGGGGGCTACACCTTC
TRBJ2-7 | . | . | TRBV5-6 | CASSVGLLTNEQYF | TGTGCCAGCAGCGTAGGCTTGTTAACTAACGAGCAGTACTTC
TRBJ1-1 | . | . | TRBV11-2 | CASSWEGGWRTEAFF | TGTGCCAGCAGCTGGGAAGGGGGTTGGAGAACTGAAGCTTTCTTT
TRBJ2-5 | . | . | TRBV9 | CASSGGSYQETQYF | TGTGCCAGCAGCGGAGGGTCTTACCAAGAGACCCAGTACTTC
TRBJ1-5 | . | . | TRBV5-8 | CASSLRGHSNQPQHF | TGTGCCAGCAGCTTGAGGGGTCATAGCAATCAGCCCCAGCATTTT
TRBJ2-1 | . | TRBD2 | TRBV4-2 | CASSQGLAGSYNEQFF | TGTGCCAGCAGCCAGGGACTAGCGGGCTCCTACAATGAGCAGTTCTTC
TRBJ2-3 | . | . | TRBV5-1 | CASSPVPSSTGDTQYF | TGCGCCAGCAGCCCAGTCCCCTCTAGCACCGGAGATACGCAGTATTTT
TRBJ1-1 | . | . | TRBV9 | CASSVGREGNRAFF | TGTGCCAGCAGCGTAGGGCGAGAGGGTAATAGAGCTTTCTTT
TRBJ1-3 | few | . | TRBV9 | CASSALLSSGNTIYF | TGTGCCAGCAGCGCCCTCTTGAGCTCTGGAAACACCATATATTTT
TRBJ1-4 | . | . | TRBV27 | CASSQTGLKLFF | TGTGCCAGCAGCCAGACAGGTCTTAAACTGTTTTTT
TRBJ1-2 | medium-sized | . | TRBV7-2 | CASSSREAASGYTF | TGTGCCAGCAGCTCGCGGGAGGCAGCCTCAGGCTACACCTTC
TRBJ2-1 | . | . | TRBV7-2 | CASSRPGNSYNEQFF | TGTGCCAGCAGCCGTCCGGGAAACTCCTACAATGAGCAGTTCTTC
TRBJ2-5 | . | . | TRBV5-1 | CASSLGGVGETQYF | TGCGCCAGCAGCTTGGGCGGGGTAGGTGAGACCCAGTACTTC
TRBJ2-7 | . | . | TRBV9 | CASSRGFTYEQYF | TGTGCCAGCAGCCGCGGGTTCACCTACGAGCAGTACTTC
TRBJ2-3 | . | . | TRBV18 | CATTNTDTQYF | TGTGCCACCACTAACACAGATACGCAGTATTTT
TRBJ2-1 | . | . | TRBV20-1 | CSGGKRNEQFF | TGCAGTGGAGGGAAACGCAATGAGCAGTTCTTC
TRBJ2-3 | . | TRBD1 | TRBV5-1 | CASSLGDRGSDTQYF | TGCGCCAGCAGCTTGGGGGACAGGGGTTCAGATACGCAGTATTTT
TRBJ1-2 | few | TRBD1 | TRBV5-6 | CASSGQGRYGYTF | TGTGCCAGCAGCGGACAGGGGAGGTATGGCTACACCTTC
TRBJ2-1 | few | TRBD1 | TRBV7-3 | CASSFQGANEQFF | TGTGCCAGCAGCTTTCAGGGGGCGAATGAGCAGTTCTTC
TRBJ2-7 | . | TRBD1 | TRBV29-1 | CSARDRGPYEQYF | TGCAGCGCCCGGGACAGGGGGCCGTACGAGCAGTACTTC
TRBJ1-2 | . | . | TRBV4-2 | CASSQVSGGEGYTF | TGTGCCAGCAGCCAAGTCAGCGGGGGCGAAGGCTACACCTTC
TRBJ2-5 | . | . | TRBV19 | CASSPPLRQEETQYF | TGTGCCAGTAGTCCCCCTCTCAGACAAGAAGAGACCCAGTACTTC
TRBJ2-7 | . | TRBD1 | TRBV10-3 | CAISESTGGSYEQYF | TGTGCCATCAGTGAGTCGACAGGGGGCTCCTACGAGCAGTACTTC
TRBJ2-3 | . | TRBD2 | TRBV9 | CASSVSGRLSTDTQYF | TGTGCCAGCAGCGTTAGCGGGAGACTAAGCACAGATACGCAGTATTTT
TRBJ1-5 | . | . | TRBV5-1 | CASSLTFRGTQPQHF | TGCGCCAGCAGCTTGACTTTCCGGGGTACCCAGCCCCAGCATTTT
TRBJ1-4 | few | . | TRBV18 | CASSPRFREFTNEKLFF | TGTGCCAGCTCACCACGCTTCCGGGAGTTCACTAATGAAAAACTGTTTTTT
TRBJ2-3 | . | TRBD2 | TRBV30 | CAWSTPAGAHADTQYF | TGTGCCTGGAGTACCCCAGCGGGGGCGCACGCAGATACGCAGTATTTT
TRBJ2-7 | . | . | TRBV5-4 | CASSLVSRAVHEQYF | TGTGCCAGCAGCTTGGTCTCCAGGGCCGTCCACGAGCAGTACTTC
TRBJ2-3 | few | . | TRBV10-1 | CASSVVGITDTQYF | TGCGCCAGCAGTGTTGTCGGGATCACAGATACGCAGTATTTT
TRBJ1-2 | . | . | TRBV18 | CASSPDSNYGYTF | TGTGCCAGCTCGCCGGACAGTAACTATGGCTACACCTTC
TRBJ1-2 | once | TRBD1 | TRBV18 | CASSPDRPAPFNYGYTF | TGTGCCAGCTCACCGGACAGGCCGGCACCTTTTAACTATGGCTACACCTTC
TRBJ2-5 | few | . | TRBV11-3 | CASSPTQETQYF | TGTGCCAGCAGCCCAACACAAGAGACCCAGTACTTC
TRBJ1-5 | . | . | TRBV27 | CASSPGGSNQPQHF | TGTGCCAGCAGTCCCGGGGGGAGCAATCAGCCCCAGCATTTT
TRBJ1-2 | few | . | TRBV1 | CTSSQDIGLKDYGYTF | TGCACCAGCAGCCAAGATATCGGGTTAAAGGACTATGGCTACACCTTC
TRBJ1-4 | . | TRBD1 | TRBV5-1 | CASSSTGQGDKLFF | TGCGCCAGCAGCTCCACTGGACAGGGCGATAAACTGTTTTTT
TRBJ2-1 | . | TRBD1 | TRBV6-4 | CASNIRGTTYNEQFF | TGTGCCAGCAATATCAGGGGGACAACCTACAATGAGCAGTTCTTC
TRBJ1-2 | . | TRBD1 | TRBV30 | CAWSPGQGAWGYTF | TGTGCCTGGAGCCCGGGACAGGGTGCCTGGGGCTACACCTTC
TRBJ2-7 | . | TRBD1 | TRBV11-2 | CASRAAGQGSYEQYF | TGTGCCAGCAGGGCCGCGGGACAGGGGTCCTACGAGCAGTACTTC
TRBJ2-7 | . | . | TRBV1 | CTSSQDQWTGCYEQYF | TGCACCAGCAGCCAAGACCAATGGACAGGGTGCTACGAGCAGTACTTC
TRBJ2-1 | . | TRBD2 | TRBV2 | CASRLGGEQFF | TGTGCCAGCAGACTGGGGGGGGAGCAGTTCTTC
TRBJ2-6 | . | . | TRBV9 | CASSAELGGGPGANVLTF | TGTGCCAGCAGCGCCGAATTGGGGGGGGGCCCCGGGGCCAACGTCCTGACTTTC
TRBJ1-2 | . | . | TRBV9 | CASSGTGTNYGYTF | TGTGCCAGCAGCGGTACAGGGACAAACTATGGCTACACCTTC
TRBJ1-1 | . | TRBD1 | TRBV28 | CASSSSLFGTGGETEAFF | TGTGCCAGCAGTTCCTCCCTTTTCGGGACAGGGGGCGAAACTGAAGCTTTCTTT